This TCR beta chain was profiled in a study of cytomegalovirus exposure and HLA in healthy donors. Details on this clone: Its antigen is unidentified.

Overall study findings and caveats: 87-base-pair reads could not separate some V segments, including TRBV6-2 and TRBV6-3.

Germline V gives CDR1 SGHTS, CDR2 YDEGEE. The CDR3 is made up of 13 amino acids. Trimming at V came to 6 bases and at J to 8 bases, leaving 6 bases not matched to a gene. Use of 60 Vbeta and 13 Jbeta primers characterized the PCR. The repertoire was sequenced with immunoSEQ multiplex PCR; TCRdb's copy has only in-frame clones and lacks some. The table has 120,000 to 150,000 clones, over 70% seen once; the top ten hold nearly 7%. This receptor was obtained from a man aged 40-49 years in good health and CMV-seropositive. The source material was PBMCs. The genes are TRBV5-8 and TRBJ2-4; 9 bases fit TRBD1. This chain's CDR3 is CASTKDRGDIQYF. DNA for the CDR3: TGTGCCAGCACCAAAGACAGGGGGGACATTCAGTACTTC.